The 22 T cell receptor beta chains in this list originate from one sample, sequenced in a study of somatic mutations in cytotoxic T cells in rheumatoid arthritis. Assay: immunoSEQ multiplex PCR; the TCRdb copy retains only in-frame clones and omits some. The sample holds over 7,000 clones, 75% to 80% seen once. The sequencing input was CD8+ T cells sorted from blood. These receptors all come from an adult with rheumatoid arthritis.

The genes are TRBV11-1 and TRBJ2-3; 8 nucleotides line up with TRBD2. The CDR3 has 15 amino acids. From germline, CDR1 is SGHAT and CDR2 FQDESV (reference sequence). The J segment lost 0 bases and the V segment lost 8 bases, leaving 7 bases of the junction unmatched. Here the CDR3 reads CASAGAGASTDTQYF. In DNA form, the CDR3 reads TGTGCCAGCGCCGGAGCGGGGGCTAGCACAGATACGCAGTATTTT. The full variable domain, in which reference TRBV11-1 and TRBJ2-3 provide the parts outside the CDR3, is EAEVAQSPRYKITEKSQAVAFWCDPISGHATLYWYRQILGQGPELLVQFQDESVVDDSQLPKDRFSAERLKGVDSTLKIQPAELGDSAMYLCASAGAGASTDTQYFGPGTRLTVL.

J is TRBJ2-1 and V is TRBV9; 9 bases map to TRBD2. The CDR3 loop spans 15 amino acids. CDR1 and CDR2 (germline): SGDLS, YYNGEE. After removal of 1 base from V and 2 bases from J, the junction contained 1 base not matched to a gene. The CDR3 spells CASSVLAGPYNEQFF. The CDR3 DNA reads TGTGCCAGCAGCGTACTAGCGGGACCCTACAATGAGCAGTTCTTC. Looking up the rest from reference TRBV9 and TRBJ2-1 gives the full variable domain: DSGVTQTPKHLITATGQRVTLRCSPRSGDLSVYWYQQSLDQGLQFLIQYYNGEERAKGNILERFSAQQFPDLHSELNLSSLELGDSALYFCASSVLAGPYNEQFFGPGTRLTVL.

The V gene is TRBV9, the J gene TRBJ2-1, with TRBD2 matching over 11 bases. The CDR3 consists of 17 residues. Germline CDR1 is SGDLS and CDR2 is YYNGEE. V was clipped by 4 bases and J by 6 bases; unmatched bases: 12. This CDR3 reads CASSPRMTSGAINEQFF. CDR3 DNA sequence: TGTGCCAGCAGCCCCCGGATGACTAGCGGGGCCATCAATGAGCAGTTCTTC.

DNA for the CDR3: TGTGCCAGCAGCTTAGGACAGACCTACGAGCAGTACTTC. It encodes CASSLGQTYEQYF. This chain links TRBV11-3 with TRBJ2-7; a possible D gene is TRBD1 (5 bases). This CDR3 is built from 13 residues. Trimming took off 1 base at V and 2 bases at J, with 6 bases between the two ends. Germline CDR1 is SGHNT and CDR2 is YENEEA. The full variable domain, with the rest looked up from reference TRBV11-3 and TRBJ2-7, is EAGVVQSPRYKIIEKKQPVAFWCNPISGHNTLYWYLQNLGQGPELLIRYENEEAVDDSQLPKDRFSAERLKGVDSTLKIQPAELGDSAVYLCASSLGQTYEQYFGPGTRLTVT.

The chain carries TRBV13 and TRBJ1-3, with no clear D. Germline V CDR1 and CDR2: PRHDT, FYEKMQ (reference sequence). V was trimmed by 4 bases and J by 3 bases, leaving 10 bases between them. This CDR3 is 14 amino acids long. The CDR3 DNA follows: TGTGCCAGCAGCTCCCGGACGTTTGGAAACACCATATATTTT. Protein sequence: CASSSRTFGNTIYF.

The chain couples TRBV18 to TRBJ2-2; TRBD2 is a possible D gene (5 bases). V lost 2 bases and J lost 3, with 13 bases in between. The CDR3 spans 16 residues. The germline V gene has CDR1 KGHSH and CDR2 LQKENI. CDR3 protein: CASSPRAVQDTGELFF. CDR3 sequence (DNA): TGTGCCAGCTCACCAAGAGCGGTGCAAGACACCGGGGAGCTGTTTTTT.

The gene calls are TRBV5-1 and TRBJ1-6; TRBD1 might be the D (6 bases). V shed 6 bases and J shed 7 bases, with 14 bases lying between them. The V gene's germline CDR1 is SGHRS and CDR2 YFSETQ. The CDR3 has 14 amino acids. The CDR3 is CASMTGQQNSPLHF. The CDR3 DNA is TGCGCCAGCATGACGGGACAACAAAATTCACCCCTCCACTTT. The variable domain in full, with the rest retrieved from reference TRBV5-1 and TRBJ1-6, is KAGVTQTPRYLIKTRGQQVTLSCSPISGHRSVSWYQQTPGQGLQFLFEYFSETQRNKGNFPGRFSGRQFSNSRSEMNVSTLELGDSALYLCASMTGQQNSPLHFGNGTRLTVT.

V usage is TRBV7-9 and J usage is TRBJ1-6, with D perhaps TRBD1 (5 bases). Trimming removed 6 bases at V and 6 bases at J, with 12 bases between. Germline CDR1 is SEHNR and CDR2 is FQNEAQ (reference sequence). This CDR3 comprises 14 residues. CDR3 nucleotides: TGTGCCAGCAGGAGCCCGGGGGGTAATTCACCCCTCCACTTT. Residues: CASRSPGGNSPLHF.

The V call is TRBV2, the J call TRBJ2-2, with 7 bases that match TRBD1. The CDR3 extends over 13 amino acids. V dropped 6 bases and J dropped 11; count of bases not matched to a gene: 9. Per germline, CDR1 SNHLY and CDR2 FYNNEI. In DNA, the CDR3 is TGTGCCAGCAGGCCCGACAGGGACGGAGAGCTGTTTTTT. Translation: CASRPDRDGELFF.

This clone has a single count. Written as DNA, the CDR3 is TGTGCCAGCAGCTTGTACGACACCGCAAATTCACCCCTCCACTTT. It codes for CASSLYDTANSPLHF. This chain joins TRBV5-8 and TRBJ1-6; D is uncertain. The ends were cut back, 1 base at V and 7 bases at J, with 12 bases in the middle. The CDR3 consists of 15 residues. Germline-derived CDR1 and CDR2 are SGHTS and YDEGEE.

V and J are TRBV15 and TRBJ1-1, with D possibly matching TRBD1 (5 bases). V lost 0 bases to trimming and J lost 4 bases, with 12 bases between them. The germline V gene has CDR1 LNHNV and CDR2 YYDKDF (reference sequence). The CDR3 sequence is 15 residues long. The CDR3 sequence: CATSRDWDFSTEAFF. CDR3 nucleotides: TGTGCCACCAGCAGAGATTGGGACTTTTCCACTGAAGCTTTCTTT.

The chain combines TRBV7-2 with TRBJ2-3; 7 nucleotides align to TRBD1. The V segment lost 3 bases and the J segment 2 bases; nucleotides outside the gene matches: 8. The CDR3 is 16 residues long. Germline CDR1 is SGHTA and CDR2 is FQGNSA. This CDR3 is CASSFLRDSYTDTQYF. CDR3 nucleotides: TGTGCCAGCAGCTTCCTCCGGGACAGCTACACAGATACGCAGTATTTT.

The V call is TRBV4-3, the J call TRBJ2-5; 10 bases align to TRBD1. V gave up 1 base and J gave up 4 bases; unmatched junction bases: 6. Germline CDR1 reads LGHNA; CDR2 reads YSLEER. This CDR3 has 16 amino acids. The CDR3 DNA reads TGCGCCAGCAGCCAAGTGTGGGGGACAGGGGCAGAGACCCAGTACTTC. It yields the protein CASSQVWGTGAETQYF.

V and J are TRBV7-2 and TRBJ1-4; the D gene is possibly TRBD1 (5 bases). V lost 5 bases and J 2 bases, leaving 12 bases between the germline ends. CDR3 length: 15 residues. The V gene's germline CDR1 is SGHTA and CDR2 FQGNSA. CDR3: CASSPPGVTNEKLFF. CDR3 DNA sequence: TGTGCCAGCAGCCCCCCGGGGGTGACTAATGAAAAACTGTTTTTT.

The CDR3 DNA reads TGCGCCAGCAGCACGGTCGCCTCTGGAAACACCATATATTTT. Protein: CASSTVASGNTIYF. This rearrangement joins TRBV4-1 to TRBJ1-3; D is unclear. The CDR3 has 14 amino acids. The germline gives CDR1 MGHRA, CDR2 YSYEKL. The ends were cut back, 5 bases at V and 0 bases at J, with 8 bases in the middle.

The V gene is TRBV7-6, the J gene TRBJ2-7, with 12 nucleotides matching TRBD2. CDR1 SGHVS and CDR2 FNYEAQ come from the germline V gene. The trim removed 1 base at V and 6 bases at J, leaving 4 bases unmatched. This CDR3 has 15 residues. The DNA of the CDR3 is TGTGCCAGCAGCTTAGTACTAGCGGGAGGAGGCGAGCAGTACTTC. Protein sequence: CASSLVLAGGGEQYF.

A remark on this clone: One end of the junction varies from germline; a read error may be responsible. This chain links TRBV11-2 with TRBJ2-3, with 11 bases matching TRBD2. This CDR3 is built from 15 residues. Germline lookup yields CDR1 SGHAT and CDR2 FQNNGV. CDR3 nucleotide sequence: TGTGCCAGCAGTTTAGCGGGGGGGTTCTTTGGGACGCAGTATTTT. Its protein is CASSLAGGFFGTQYF.

The V call is TRBV10-3, the J call TRBJ2-3; D is possibly TRBD1 (5 bases). This CDR3 has 14 amino acids. The germline gives CDR1 ENHRY, CDR2 SYGVKD. The ends were cut back, 4 bases at V and 2 bases at J, with 10 bases in the middle. CDR3 region: CAISGQQVTDTQYF. The CDR3 DNA reads TGTGCCATCAGTGGCCAACAGGTCACAGATACGCAGTATTTT.

The genes are TRBV4-1 and TRBJ2-1; the D is unclear. Germline-derived CDR1 and CDR2 are MGHRA and YSYEKL. V dropped 1 base and J dropped 3 bases, with 19 bases sitting between them. This CDR3 contains 18 residues. The chain's CDR3 is CASSQGRTILTDYNEQFF. The DNA for the CDR3 is TGCGCCAGCAGCCAAGGCCGCACGATATTAACTGACTACAATGAGCAGTTCTTC.

V and J are TRBV4-3 and TRBJ2-6; D tentatively reads TRBD1 or TRBD2 (5 bases each). Trimming pared 2 bases from V and 4 bases from J, leaving 12 bases between. This CDR3 region has 16 residues. Germline CDR1 reads LGHNA; CDR2 reads YSLEER. CDR3: CASSQSWGIGANVLTF. DNA of the CDR3: TGCGCCAGCAGCCAATCCTGGGGGATAGGGGCCAACGTCCTGACTTTC.

V is TRBV5-6 and J is TRBJ1-2; D is ambiguous. The germline gives CDR1 SGHDT, CDR2 YYEEEE. The CDR3 loop spans 14 amino acids. The V and J ends lost 0 bases and 3 bases respectively, with 9 bases between them. The CDR3 region has the DNA TGTGCCAGCAGCTTGGGGGGATCGGACTATGGCTACACCTTC. As protein: CASSLGGSDYGYTF.

The chain joins TRBV6-6 to TRBJ2-2; D not certain. Germline V gene data show CDR1 as MNHNY and CDR2 as SVGAGI (reference sequence). The CDR3 extends over 13 amino acids. Trimming took 6 bases from V and 0 from J, leaving 5 bases between them. The CDR3 DNA reads as TGTGCCAGCAGCCCACCGAACACCGGGGAGCTGTTTTTT. This encodes CASSPPNTGELFF.